This TCR beta chain was profiled in a study of blood T cell repertoires in COVID-19. On the study more broadly: COVID-19 samples collected from the United States, Italy and Spain covered acute and convalescent phases. PBMCs, B-cell-depleted T cells, or T cells were the source of the cDNA or gDNA that made up the material.

The germline gives CDR1 MNHEY, CDR2 SVGAGI. Trimming left V 7 bases short and J 1 base short, with 9 bases between. The CDR3 is 13 residues long. The sample holds one count of this clone. Original handling: Nucleated cell number was recorded as an estimate derived from reference gene primer amplification. The assay was immunoSEQ multiplex PCR, and TCRdb's table has in-frame clones only and misses some. The DNA was the basis for D and trimming; V, J and clone size are from that table. Among 130,000 or so clones listed, roughly 72% were seen once. The chain uses TRBV6-5 and TRBJ2-3, with D perhaps TRBD2 (5 bases). The sequencing input was peripheral blood. The sequence derives from a human donor in a cohort sampled during active COVID-19. The DNA of the CDR3 is TGTGCCAGCACGAGGACTGGCACAGATACGCAGTATTTT. Translated, it gives CASTRTGTDTQYF.